The clone carrying this TCR beta chain is a singleton in its sample. Antigen specificity is unknown. The junction and the germline gene differ at one end; a read error may be behind it. The germline V gene encodes CDR1 SEHNR and CDR2 FQNEAQ (reference sequence). This CDR3 is 16 amino acids long. These data are taken from a study of cytomegalovirus exposure and HLA in healthy donors. The PCR employed 60 Vbeta primers together with 13 Jbeta primers. Original processing methods: Some 80 million unique TCR beta chains, roughly 12 million shared, were counted in a later analysis. Libraries were prepared by immunoSEQ multiplex PCR; TCRdb keeps only in-frame clonotypes and omits some of them. The V and J calls and the clone size are those of that table, but D and trimming were determined from the DNA. The sample consists of about 120,000 clones, 60% to 80% of them appearing once. Study-level results: The study designated about 160 TCR beta chains cytomegalovirus-associated. Most TCR beta V segments were productive about 87% or about 30% of the time in an earlier analysis.

The receptor was isolated from a woman aged 45-60 years in good health and CMV-seronegative. Sequencing was done on a sample of PBMCs. The J gene is TRBJ1-1, the V gene TRBV7-9, with 8 bases aligning to TRBD1. CDR3 coding DNA: TGTTCCAGCAGCTTGGGGGCAGGGGGCTTGAACACTGAAGCTTTCTTT. This translates into CSSSLGAGGLNTEAFF.